The 3 T cell receptor beta chains presented below share a single source sample, sequenced in a study of T cells in Graves' hyperthyroidism and ophthalmopathy. Amplified regions were TCR beta CDR3 sequences from RNA transcripts. The HTBI primer set served for first-round RT-PCR of the TCR CDR3. TCRdb analysed the multiplex PCR reads with MiXCR anew, one entry per CDR3 protein. The sample contains around 390,000 distinct CDR3 sequences, approximately 14% of which appear only once. The source material was blood. The receptors come from a woman in her thirties with Graves' ophthalmopathy.

In its sample, this clonotype was seen a few times. This sequence may be a read error, since a much larger clone differs from it by one base. The rearrangement joins TRBV12-3 or TRBV12-4 to TRBJ2-1; D may match TRBD1 or TRBD2 (5 bases each). Trimming stripped 6 bases from V and 2 bases from J, with 20 bases between. The CDR3 contains 17 residues. The CDR3 is CASREHNGAGPYNEQFF. CDR3 in DNA: TGTGCCAGCAGAGAACATAATGGGGCGGGCCCCTACAATGAGCAGTTCTTC.

The rearrangement joins TRBV30 to TRBJ1-6; D uncertain. The CDR3 extends over 14 amino acids. Germline loops: CDR1 GTSNPN, CDR2 SVGIG (reference sequence). V gave up 2 bases and J gave up 4 bases, with 9 bases separating them. In nucleotides, the CDR3 is TGTGCCTGGAGTTTAGGGAGGTATAATTCACCCCTCCACTTT. This gives the protein CAWSLGRYNSPLHF.

The sample holds many counts of this clonotype. The genes are TRBV20-1 and TRBJ2-7; tentative D call: TRBD1 (6 bases). The germline CDR1 and CDR2 sequences are DFQATT and SNEGSKA (reference sequence). V was clipped by 6 bases and J by 2 bases, with 17 bases between them. This CDR3 is 14 amino acids long. The CDR3 is CSANRRQVPYEQYF. The CDR3 nucleotides are TGCAGTGCCAACCGGAGACAGGTACCCTACGAGCAGTACTTC.